The entry that follows covers one TCR beta chain sequence. At one boundary the junction diverges from the germline segment, which might be a read error. The data stem from a study of cytomegalovirus exposure and HLA in healthy donors. As for the donors, each was a healthy bone marrow donor. In the PCR, 60 Vbeta and 13 Jbeta primers were used. TCRdb's table, derived via immunoSEQ multiplex PCR, lists solely in-frame clones and lacks some. The sample consists of 100,000 to 150,000 clones, just under 75% of them appearing once. This CDR3 contains 17 residues. Germline V CDR1 and CDR2: SGHTA, FQGNSA. Sequencing was carried out using PBMCs. V and J are TRBV7-2 and TRBJ1-5; D gene ambiguous. The sequence came from a man aged 40-55 years in good health and CMV-seropositive. CDR3 loop: CAGSKNQRGYSNQPQHF. The CDR3 nucleotides read TGTGCCGGCAGCAAAAATCAACGCGGGTATAGCAATCAGCCCCAGCATTTT.